These T cell receptor beta chains were read from a single sample in a study of shared clonotypes between healthy human individuals. Using immunoSEQ multiplex PCR, the repertoire was profiled, and TCRdb retains in-frame clones only, with some absent. The profile covers approximately 440,000 clones, with 70% to 80% appearing a single time and around 12% taken by the ten largest. Sequenced material: PBMCs. The receptor source for this set is a woman in her thirties or forties in good health. Some clones in this sample may be carry-over from other donors' samples. Both conserved end residues are part of each CDR3. D genes are given only for firm matches. A clone size is listed for some rows: how often the clone was seen (once, few, many), or a class if it is expanded.

TRBV5-1	TRBJ2-3	NA	NA	TGCGCCAGCAGCTTGGAGACACGCTCGGACGCAGATACGCAGTATTTT	CASSLETRSDADTQYF
TRBV18	TRBJ2-7	TRBD1	NA	TGTGCCAGCTCACCGGCCGGGACAGGGGTAGTCGAGCAGTACTTC	CASSPAGTGVVEQYF
TRBV6-5	TRBJ2-4	NA	NA	TGTGCCAGCAGTTATGGGTCCCTAGCCAAAAACATTCAGTACTTC	CASSYGSLAKNIQYF
TRBV6-6	TRBJ2-2	NA	NA	TGTGCCAGCACCCGCACAGGGGGGGACACCGGGGAGCTGTTTTTT	CASTRTGGDTGELFF
TRBV27	TRBJ2-4	TRBD2	NA	TGTGCCAGCAGTTTAGGCGGGAGCCGAAACATTCAGTACTTC	CASSLGGSRNIQYF
TRBV10-3	TRBJ2-7	TRBD2	NA	TGTGCCATCAGTGACTCCGGGACTAGCGGACCCTACGAGCAGTACTTC	CAISDSGTSGPYEQYF
TRBV28	TRBJ2-1	TRBD2	NA	TGTGCCAGCAGTTTTGGCTCTAGCGGGGTGTACAATGAGCAGTTCTTC	CASSFGSSGVYNEQFF
TRBV5-4	TRBJ1-2	TRBD1	NA	TGTGCCAGCAGCCCGACAGGGTCGGCCTATGGCTACACCTTC	CASSPTGSAYGYTF
TRBV4-1	TRBJ1-5	NA	NA	TGCGCCAGCAGCCAAGAGGGTTGGCTGGACGGTCAGCCCCAGCATTTT	CASSQEGWLDGQPQHF
TRBV28	TRBJ2-7	NA	NA	TGTGCCAGCAGTTTATGGAGTGGGGGTGCCCACGAGCAGTACTTC	CASSLWSGGAHEQYF
TRBV5-1	TRBJ2-2	TRBD1	NA	TGCGCCAGCAGCTTGTTACAGGGGGCGAACACCGGGGAGCTGTTTTTT	CASSLLQGANTGELFF
TRBV9	TRBJ2-3	NA	NA	TGTGCCAGCAGCGTAATGGGAGTCACAGATACGCAGTATTTT	CASSVMGVTDTQYF
TRBV7-8	TRBJ1-5	NA	NA	TGTGCCAGCAGCTTAGATGCAGGGGGCAATCAGCCCCAGCATTTT	CASSLDAGGNQPQHF
TRBV11-2	TRBJ2-6	TRBD1	NA	TGTGCCAGCAGATTCCCCGGGACAGGGTCCCACTCTGGGGCCAACGTCCTGACTTTC	CASRFPGTGSHSGANVLTF
TRBV6-1	TRBJ1-4	NA	NA	TGTGCCAGCAGTGCCCAAGGGACTAATGAAAAACTGTTTTTT	CASSAQGTNEKLFF
TRBV30	TRBJ1-1	NA	few	TGTGCCTGGAAGAGACAGTGGGGAGACACTGAAGCTTTCTTT	CAWKRQWGDTEAFF
TRBV7-2	TRBJ2-3	TRBD2	few	TGTGCCAGCAGCTCCCTCGGGACTAGCGGGGGCACAGATACGCAGTATTTT	CASSSLGTSGGTDTQYF
TRBV4-2	TRBJ1-2	TRBD1	NA	TGTGCCAGCAGCCAAAACAGGGGAATTAAATATGGCTACACCTTC	CASSQNRGIKYGYTF
TRBV4-1	TRBJ2-7	TRBD1	NA	TGCGCCAGCAGCCAAGATCGGGACAGAAACCTCTACGAGCAGTACTTC	CASSQDRDRNLYEQYF
TRBV6-1	TRBJ2-1	NA	few	TGTGCCAGCACTCGGGTGGGGTCCTACAATGAGCAGTTCTTC	CASTRVGSYNEQFF
TRBV15	TRBJ2-3	NA	once	TGTGCCACCAGCAGAGGAGAGGGTGCAGATACGCAGTATTTT	CATSRGEGADTQYF
TRBV5-1	TRBJ2-5	NA	NA	TGCGCCAGCAGCCTCCAGGGTGGGTTCCAAGAGACCCAGTACTTC	CASSLQGGFQETQYF
TRBV4-1	TRBJ1-4	NA	once	TGCGCCAGCAGCCAAGTACCCGGCAGTAATGAAAAACTGTTTTTT	CASSQVPGSNEKLFF
TRBV19	TRBJ2-3	NA	NA	TGTGCCAGTAGTATGGGACTCTCAGATACGCAGTATTTT	CASSMGLSDTQYF
TRBV7-2	TRBJ1-1	NA	NA	TGTGCCAGCAGCTTAAGGGCGACTGAAGCTTTCTTT	CASSLRATEAFF
TRBV30	TRBJ1-5	TRBD1	NA	TGTGCCTGGACGGGACAGGGCCTGGGCAATCAGCCCCAGCATTTT	CAWTGQGLGNQPQHF
TRBV28	TRBJ1-4	TRBD1	NA	TGTGCCAGCAGCTTACCCCACACAGGGGAAGTGGGAGAAAAACTGTTCTTT	CASSLPHTGEVGEKLFF
TRBV7-9	TRBJ2-1	TRBD2	NA	TGTGCCAGCAGCTTAGGATTCCTAGCGGGAGGGCGGGTTGACAATGAGCAGTTCTTC	CASSLGFLAGGRVDNEQFF
TRBV28	TRBJ1-5	NA	NA	TGTGCCAGCAGTTTCGGGTCGTGGCAAGGGCCCCAGCATTTT	CASSFGSWQGPQHF
TRBV6-4	TRBJ2-2	NA	NA	TGTGCCAGCAGGAAGGGGGTAACCGGGGAGCTGTTTTTT	CASRKGVTGELFF
TRBV5-1	TRBJ2-5	NA	NA	TGCGCCAGCATAGGGGGAGAGCGGGAGACCCAGTACTTC	CASIGGERETQYF
TRBV19	TRBJ2-7	NA	few	TGTGCCAGTAGTGACCCGGGACACCGCGGCAGGGACGAGCAGTACTTC	CASSDPGHRGRDEQYF
TRBV27	TRBJ2-3	NA	NA	TGTGCCAGCAGTTTTAGGGTAGCTACAGATACGCAGTATTTT	CASSFRVATDTQYF
TRBV5-1	TRBJ2-5	NA	many	TGCGCCAGCAGCTTGGCCAGGGTGTTGGGGCGGGAGACCCAGTACTTC	CASSLARVLGRETQYF
TRBV7-7	TRBJ2-5	TRBD2	once	TGTGCTAGCAGCGCCGGACTAGCGGGAGCGCAAGAGACCCAGTACTTC	CASSAGLAGAQETQYF
TRBV7-8	TRBJ2-2	NA	NA	TGTGCCAGCAGCAGCGGGACCGGGGAGCTGTTTTTT	CASSSGTGELFF
TRBV14	TRBJ2-7	NA	NA	TGTGCCAGCAGCCAACGCGGGCCCCGGGAGCAGTACTTC	CASSQRGPREQYF
TRBV7-9	TRBJ2-7	NA	once	TGTGCCAGCAGCCCGAGGACCTACGAGCAGTACTTC	CASSPRTYEQYF
TRBV5-1	TRBJ2-4	TRBD2	NA	TGCGCCAGCAGCGTCACCGGGACTAGCGGGAGTTCCATTCAGTACTTC	CASSVTGTSGSSIQYF
TRBV5-1	TRBJ2-7	NA	NA	TGCGCCAGCAGCGCCACTTTGACAGGCCCAGCCTACGAGCAGTACTTC	CASSATLTGPAYEQYF
TRBV19	TRBJ2-7	TRBD2	NA	TGTGCCAGTAGTGTCGGACTAGCTCCCTACGAGCAGTACTTC	CASSVGLAPYEQYF
TRBV11-2	TRBJ2-2	TRBD1	few	TGTGCCAGCAGCCGGACAGGGGATGGGGGCACCGGGGAGCTGTTTTTT	CASSRTGDGGTGELFF